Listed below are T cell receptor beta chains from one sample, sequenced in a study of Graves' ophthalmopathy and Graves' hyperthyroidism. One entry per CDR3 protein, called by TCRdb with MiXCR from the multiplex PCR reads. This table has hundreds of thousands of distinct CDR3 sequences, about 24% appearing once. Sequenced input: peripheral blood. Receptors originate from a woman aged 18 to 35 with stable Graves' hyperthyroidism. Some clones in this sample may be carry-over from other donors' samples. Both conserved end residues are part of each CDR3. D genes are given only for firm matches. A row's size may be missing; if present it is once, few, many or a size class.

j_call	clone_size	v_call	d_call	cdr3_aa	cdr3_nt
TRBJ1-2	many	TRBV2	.	CARGQLLYGYTF	TGTGCCAGAGGGCAACTCCTCTATGGCTACACCTTC
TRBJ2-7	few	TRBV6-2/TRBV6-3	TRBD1	CASSRGQGGYEQYF	TGTGCCAGCAGTCGCGGACAGGGGGGCTACGAGCAGTACTTC
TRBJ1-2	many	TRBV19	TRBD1	CASYGVPGQGMDDANYGYTF	TGTGCCAGTTATGGCGTCCCGGGACAGGGGATGGATGACGCTAACTATGGCTACACCTTC
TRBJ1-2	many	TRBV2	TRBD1	CASSEGDRDAYGYTF	TGTGCCAGCAGTGAGGGGGACAGGGACGCCTATGGCTACACCTTC
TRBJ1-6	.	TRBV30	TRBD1	CAWSRAGGDSPLHF	TGTGCCTGGAGTAGGGCAGGGGGCGATTCACCCCTCCACTTT
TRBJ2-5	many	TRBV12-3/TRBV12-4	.	CASNEGSETQYF	TGTGCCAGCAACGAGGGGTCAGAGACCCAGTACTTC
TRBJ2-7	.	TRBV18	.	CASSPNEVYEQYF	TGTGCCAGCTCACCCAACGAAGTTTACGAGCAGTACTTC
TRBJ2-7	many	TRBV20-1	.	CSANVVPSYEQYF	TGCAGTGCAAACGTGGTGCCTTCCTACGAGCAGTACTTC
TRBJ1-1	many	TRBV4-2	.	CASSRELGEREAFF	TGTGCCAGCAGCCGCGAATTGGGGGAAAGGGAAGCTTTCTTT
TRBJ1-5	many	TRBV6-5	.	CASSLNQGSGSQPQHF	TGTGCCAGCAGTTTGAACCAGGGGAGTGGGAGCCAGCCCCAGCATTTT
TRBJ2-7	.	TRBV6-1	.	CASSDRTPFEQYF	TGTGCCAGCAGTGACAGGACCCCTTTCGAGCAGTACTTC
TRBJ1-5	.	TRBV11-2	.	CASSLVGARSNQPQHF	TGTGCCAGCAGCTTAGTTGGGGCGAGGAGCAATCAGCCCCAGCATTTT
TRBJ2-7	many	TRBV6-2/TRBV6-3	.	CASSYSESGPRYF	TGTGCCAGCAGTTACTCGGAGAGCGGGCCCAGGTACTTC
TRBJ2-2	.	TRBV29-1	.	CSAVLTGRNTGELFF	TGCAGCGCCGTACTTACAGGGCGAAACACCGGGGAGCTGTTTTTT
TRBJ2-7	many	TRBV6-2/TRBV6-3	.	CASSQSPWSYEQYF	TGTGCCAGCAGTCAAAGCCCCTGGTCGTACGAGCAGTACTTC
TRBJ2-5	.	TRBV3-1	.	CASSRRSETQYF	TGTGCCAGCAGCCGCCGGTCAGAGACCCAGTACTTC
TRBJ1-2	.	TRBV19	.	CASTHRGANYGYTF	TGTGCCAGTACCCATCGGGGGGCCAACTATGGCTACACCTTC
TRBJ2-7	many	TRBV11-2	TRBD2	CASSLLGLAGGHYEQYF	TGTGCCAGCAGCTTATTGGGACTAGCGGGAGGTCACTACGAGCAGTACTTC
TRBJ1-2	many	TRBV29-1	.	CSVIGGSYGYTF	TGCAGCGTCATAGGGGGGTCCTATGGCTACACCTTC
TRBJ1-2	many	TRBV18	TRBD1	CASSTRDRAYGYTF	TGTGCCAGCTCAACCCGGGACAGGGCTTATGGCTACACCTTC
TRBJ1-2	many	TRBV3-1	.	CASSQEFRPGYTF	TGTGCCAGCAGCCAAGAGTTTCGTCCTGGCTACACCTTC
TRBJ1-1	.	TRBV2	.	CASKTEGTEAFF	TGTGCCAGCAAGACGGAAGGCACTGAAGCTTTCTTT
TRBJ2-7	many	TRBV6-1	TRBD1	CASSEVGTALTYEQYF	TGTGCCAGCAGTGAGGTCGGGACAGCCCTAACCTACGAGCAGTACTTC
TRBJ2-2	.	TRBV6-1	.	CASSEGPSDTGELFF	TGTGCCAGCAGTGAAGGGCCTAGCGACACCGGGGAGCTGTTTTTT
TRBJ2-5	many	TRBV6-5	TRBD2	CASSYPGRAETQYF	TGTGCCAGCAGTTATCCCGGGAGGGCGGAGACCCAGTACTTC
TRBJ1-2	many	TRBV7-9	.	CATDRNYGYTF	TGTGCCACTGACAGGAACTATGGCTACACCTTC
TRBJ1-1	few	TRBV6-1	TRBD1	CASSAGQGETEAFF	TGTGCCAGCAGTGCAGGACAGGGGGAAACTGAAGCTTTCTTT
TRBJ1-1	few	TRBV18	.	CASSPKPTGMNTEAFF	TGTGCCAGCTCACCGAAACCGACAGGAATGAACACTGAAGCTTTCTTT
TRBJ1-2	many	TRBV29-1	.	CSVAGNNYGYTF	TGCAGCGTTGCCGGAAACAACTATGGCTACACCTTC
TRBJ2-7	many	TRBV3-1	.	CASSHGQAREEQYF	TGTGCCAGCAGCCATGGTCAGGCCCGCGAGGAGCAGTACTTC
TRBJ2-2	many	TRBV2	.	CASSLTLRRGYTGELFF	TGTGCCAGCAGTCTCACCCTACGACGAGGGTACACCGGGGAGCTGTTTTTT
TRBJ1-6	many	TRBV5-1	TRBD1	CASSSLDRERSPLHF	TGCGCCAGCAGCTCCCTGGACAGGGAGCGTTCACCCCTCCACTTT
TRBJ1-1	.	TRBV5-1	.	CASSFVDMNTEAFF	TGCGCCAGCAGCTTTGTCGACATGAACACTGAAGCTTTCTTT
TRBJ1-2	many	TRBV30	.	CAWYNGPSAGYTF	TGTGCCTGGTACAACGGACCCTCGGCTGGCTACACCTTC
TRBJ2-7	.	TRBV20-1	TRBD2	CSARPLAGPFYEQYF	TGCAGTGCTAGGCCACTAGCGGGGCCTTTCTACGAGCAGTACTTC
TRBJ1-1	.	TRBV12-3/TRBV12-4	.	CASSLAKMNTEAFF	TGTGCCAGCAGTTTGGCGAAGATGAACACTGAAGCTTTCTTT